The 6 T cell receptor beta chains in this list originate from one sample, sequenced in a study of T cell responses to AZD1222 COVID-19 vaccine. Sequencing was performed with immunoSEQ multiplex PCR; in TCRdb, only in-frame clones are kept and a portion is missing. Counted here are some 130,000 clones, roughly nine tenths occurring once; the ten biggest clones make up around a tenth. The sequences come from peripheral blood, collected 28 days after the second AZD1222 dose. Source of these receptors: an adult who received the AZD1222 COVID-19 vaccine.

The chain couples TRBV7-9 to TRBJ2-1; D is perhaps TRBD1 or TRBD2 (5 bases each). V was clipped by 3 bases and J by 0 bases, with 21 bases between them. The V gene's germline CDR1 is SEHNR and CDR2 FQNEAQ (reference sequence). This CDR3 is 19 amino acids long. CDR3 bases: TGTGCCAGCAGCTTCGGGGTAGGGCAGGGCCTGAGCTCCTACAATGAGCAGTTCTTC. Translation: CASSFGVGQGLSSYNEQFF.

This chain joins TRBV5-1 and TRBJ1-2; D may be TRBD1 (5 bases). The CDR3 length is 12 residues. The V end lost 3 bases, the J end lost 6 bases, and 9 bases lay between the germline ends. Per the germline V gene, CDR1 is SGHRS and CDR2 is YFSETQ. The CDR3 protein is CASSSTANGYTF. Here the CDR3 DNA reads TGCGCCAGCAGCTCGACAGCGAATGGCTACACCTTC.

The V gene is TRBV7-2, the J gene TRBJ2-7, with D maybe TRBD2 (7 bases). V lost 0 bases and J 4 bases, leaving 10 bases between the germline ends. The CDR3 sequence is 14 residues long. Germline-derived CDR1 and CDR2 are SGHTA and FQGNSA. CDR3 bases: TGTGCCAGCAGCTTAGCGGGGGGGCAGTACGAGCAGTACTTC. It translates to CASSLAGGQYEQYF.

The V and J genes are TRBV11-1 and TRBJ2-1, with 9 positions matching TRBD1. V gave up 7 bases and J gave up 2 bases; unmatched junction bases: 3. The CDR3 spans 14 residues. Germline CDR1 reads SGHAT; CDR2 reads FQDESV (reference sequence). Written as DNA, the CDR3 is TGTGCCAGCACGGGACAGGGTCCCTACAATGAGCAGTTCTTC. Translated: CASTGQGPYNEQFF.

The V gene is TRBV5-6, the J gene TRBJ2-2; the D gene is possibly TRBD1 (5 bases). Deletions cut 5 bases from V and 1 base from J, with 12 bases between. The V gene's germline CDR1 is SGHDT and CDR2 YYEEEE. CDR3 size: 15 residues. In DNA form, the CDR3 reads TGTGCCAGCAGTCGGGTAGGGGAGAACACCGGGGAGCTGTTTTTT. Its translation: CASSRVGENTGELFF.

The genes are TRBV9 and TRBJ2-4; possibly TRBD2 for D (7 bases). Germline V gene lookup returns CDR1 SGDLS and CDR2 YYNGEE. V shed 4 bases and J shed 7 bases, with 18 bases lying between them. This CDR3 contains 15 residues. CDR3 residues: CASSPWGGAQNIQYF. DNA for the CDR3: TGTGCCAGCAGCCCCTGGGGGGGGGCGCAGAACATTCAGTACTTC.